The 16 T cell receptor beta chains below come from one sample, sequenced in a study of blood T cell repertoires in COVID-19. Libraries were prepared by immunoSEQ multiplex PCR; TCRdb keeps only in-frame clonotypes and omits some of them. The sample shows around 77,000 clones, around 93% of them seen only once. The sequenced material came from peripheral blood. These TCRs come from a woman aged 55-69 years with active COVID-19.

J is TRBJ1-1 and V is TRBV5-1; D unclear. Trimming took off 5 bases at V and 9 bases at J, with 17 bases between the two ends. CDR1 is SGHRS and CDR2 is YFSETQ in the germline V gene. The CDR3 sequence is 13 residues long. CDR3 sequence: CASSRESRPQAFF. In nucleotides, the CDR3 is TGCGCCAGCAGTCGGGAGTCTCGACCCCAAGCTTTCTTT.

This chain uses TRBV2 with TRBJ1-1; 8 bases match TRBD1. V shed 7 bases and J 5 bases; nucleotides not matched to a gene: 6. The CDR3 is made up of 13 amino acids. Germline-derived CDR1 and CDR2 are SNHLY and FYNNEI. DNA of the CDR3: TGTGCCAGCACCCCAGGGGGCTTTACTGAAGCTTTCTTT. Its translation is CASTPGGFTEAFF.

This chain uses TRBV4-1 with TRBJ1-5; 7 bases match TRBD1. The germline gives CDR1 MGHRA, CDR2 YSYEKL. CDR3 size: 16 residues. Trimming removed 1 base from V and 1 base from J; junction bases left unmatched: 4. This chain's CDR3 is CASSQGQGGSNQPQHF. CDR3 nucleotide sequence: TGCGCCAGCAGCCAAGGACAGGGTGGAAGCAATCAGCCCCAGCATTTT.

The chain combines TRBV6-4 with TRBJ2-2, with unresolved D. V was cut by 4 bases and J by 1 base, with 7 bases left in between. Germline CDR1 is MRHNA and CDR2 is SNTAGT. The CDR3 is 14 residues long. The CDR3 loop reads CASSVILNTGELFF. Written as DNA, the CDR3 is TGTGCCAGCAGTGTTATACTGAACACCGGGGAGCTGTTTTTT.

CDR3 nucleotide sequence: TGTGCCAGCAGCTTAGACAGGGGTGGGTCACCCCTCCACTTT. This encodes CASSLDRGGSPLHF. V usage is TRBV7-9 and J usage is TRBJ1-6, with TRBD1 identical over 7 bases. The CDR3 consists of 14 residues. The V segment lost 1 base and the J segment 10 bases; nucleotides outside the gene matches: 4. From germline, CDR1 is SEHNR and CDR2 FQNEAQ (reference sequence).

V is TRBV3-1 (or the pseudogene TRBV3-2) and J is TRBJ2-1; 13 bases fit TRBD2. The germline CDR1 and CDR2 sequences are LGHDT and YNNKEL (reference sequence). CDR3 size: 17 residues. V was pared by 6 bases and J by 2 bases, with 7 bases of the junction left unmatched. CDR3 sequence reads: CASSSRTSGRTYNEQFF. The CDR3 bases are TGTGCCAGCAGTTCCCGGACTAGCGGGAGAACCTACAATGAGCAGTTCTTC.

This chain connects TRBV5-6 to TRBJ2-6, with D uncertain. V lost 4 bases to trimming and J lost 4 bases, with 12 bases between them. The CDR3 is made up of 15 amino acids. Per germline, CDR1 SGHDT and CDR2 YYEEEE. The CDR3 nucleotides are TGTGCCAGCAGCCGCCGGTCCACCGGGGCCAACGTCCTGACTTTC. This translates into CASSRRSTGANVLTF.

This rearrangement joins TRBV10-3 to TRBJ2-3; 8 nucleotides match TRBD2. The V segment lost 6 bases and the J segment 4 bases; nucleotides outside the gene matches: 12. Germline V gene data show CDR1 as ENHRY and CDR2 as SYGVKD. This CDR3 region has 16 residues. The CDR3 is CAISPLSGTNADTQYF. The CDR3 DNA follows: TGTGCCATCAGCCCACTTAGCGGGACTAACGCAGATACGCAGTATTTT.

The chain links TRBV5-1 to TRBJ2-7; D not resolved. V was cut by 4 bases and J by 0 bases, with 11 bases left in between. From germline, CDR1 is SGHRS and CDR2 YFSETQ. This CDR3 has 14 residues. The CDR3 is CASSHGSDSYEQYF. The CDR3 DNA is TGCGCCAGCAGCCACGGGTCAGACTCCTACGAGCAGTACTTC.

This chain uses TRBV2 with TRBJ1-5, with no clear D. Germline V lookup: CDR1 SNHLY, CDR2 FYNNEI. The CDR3 sequence is 15 residues long. V lost 0 bases and J lost 9, with 15 bases in between. CDR3 DNA: TGTGCCAGCAGTGAAGCAGGAGCCCGGTCTTCGCCCCAGCATTTT. Protein product: CASSEAGARSSPQHF.

This chain connects TRBV7-2 to TRBJ2-2, with 10 bases fitting TRBD1. This CDR3 spans 16 amino acids. CDR1 and CDR2 (germline): SGHTA, FQGNSA. The trim removed 5 bases at V and 4 bases at J, leaving 7 bases unmatched. The CDR3 coding sequence is TGTGCCAGCAGCCAACGACAGGGGGCAGGCACCGGGGAGCTGTTTTTT. Its translation: CASSQRQGAGTGELFF. Using reference TRBV7-2 and TRBJ2-2 for the parts outside the CDR3, the full variable domain is GAGVSQSPSNKVTEKGKDVELRCDPISGHTALYWYRQSLGQGLEFLIYFQGNSAPDKSGLPSDRFSAERTGGSVSTLTIQRTQQEDSAVYLCASSQRQGAGTGELFFGEGSRLTVL.

This clone was recorded only once. The chain is built from TRBV7-9 and TRBJ2-2; possible D gene TRBD1, 6 bases. This CDR3 region has 16 residues. Germline CDR1 SEHNR, CDR2 FQNEAQ (reference sequence). V lost 5 bases and J 0 bases, leaving 13 bases between the germline ends. The CDR3 here is CASSSRDKSNTGELFF. The CDR3 DNA reads TGTGCCAGCAGCAGCCGGGACAAGTCGAACACCGGGGAGCTGTTTTTT.

This clone was detected once. The chain has TRBV18 and TRBJ2-5; TRBD2 is a possible D gene (6 bases). Trimming shortened V by 5 bases and J by 10 bases, and 17 bases separated the two germline ends. This CDR3 has 13 residues. Looked up from germline, CDR1 is KGHSH and CDR2 is LQKENI. The CDR3 region is CASSMRDREVQYF. CDR3 nucleotide sequence: TGTGCCAGCTCAATGCGGGACCGCGAGGTCCAGTACTTC.

This rearrangement joins TRBV5-4 to TRBJ2-2, with 10 bases fitting TRBD1. Germline-derived CDR1 and CDR2 are SGHNT and YYREEE (reference sequence). Trimming cost V 4 bases and J 5 bases; bases outside gene matches: 8. The CDR3 loop spans 16 amino acids. CDR3 sequence reads: CASSLRQGALTGELFF. The CDR3 DNA follows: TGTGCCAGCAGCCTCAGACAGGGGGCCTTAACCGGGGAGCTGTTTTTT.

The chain joins TRBV29-1 to TRBJ1-3; weak D call: TRBD1 (6 bases). The germline CDR1 and CDR2 sequences are SQVTM and ANQGSEA. With 6 bases removed from V and 0 bases from J, the gap between germline ends came to 15 bases. This CDR3 contains 15 residues. CDR3 DNA: TGCAGCGTCGCCGGGACACCTCTCTCTGGAAACACCATATATTTT. This codes for CSVAGTPLSGNTIYF. Based on the CDR3 plus reference TRBV29-1 and TRBJ1-3, the full variable domain is SAVISQKPSRDICQRGTSLTIQCQVDSQVTMMFWYRQQPGQSLTLIATANQGSEATYESGFVIDKFPISRPNLTFSTLTVSNMSPEDSSIYLCSVAGTPLSGNTIYFGEGSWLTVV.

The rearrangement joins TRBV5-1 to TRBJ2-1; D is uncertain. CDR3 size: 15 residues. The V end was cut by 0 bases, the J end by 1 base, with 8 bases between. Germline V CDR1 and CDR2: SGHRS, YFSETQ. CDR3 coding DNA: TGCGCCAGCAGCTTGGATCTGGCTTCCTACAATGAGCAGTTCTTC. Translation: CASSLDLASYNEQFF.